This TCR beta chain came from a study of T cells in Graves' hyperthyroidism and ophthalmopathy (dated by TCRdb to the late 2010s). Concerning the study at large: Peripheral blood samples were taken at initial diagnosis, before any treatment was given. TCR V-J signatures able to tell the groups apart were searched for in a discovery cohort of about a hundred patients, of whom more than 40 had Graves' ophthalmopathy and some 60 had stable Graves' hyperthyroidism. An independent validation cohort of under 20 hyperthyroidism patients and about 16 patients who later progressed to ophthalmopathy tested prospective prediction of ophthalmopathy. Once sampling was done, hyperthyroidism patients were given methimazole at a starting dose of 30 mg daily, whereas ophthalmopathy patients were given high-dose intravenous methylprednisolone. The paper describes TCR Vbeta CDR3 sequencing of fewer than 150 peripheral blood samples, made up of around 41 ophthalmopathy patients, roughly 75 hyperthyroidism patients and 17 progressor patients. In about 6 Graves' hyperthyroidism patients, the study also compared T-cell repertoires from thyroid tissue with T-cell repertoires from blood. The roughly 100 discovery patients were randomly split 7:3 into training and test sets. Broader findings and caveats from the paper: In cross-validation, a model built on a 13 V-J signature told ophthalmopathy apart from stable hyperthyroidism with over 85% sensitivity and about 81% specificity, and in testing the same model reached 80%/75%. In validation, progression to ophthalmopathy was predicted by the model with about 70% sensitivity and 72.22% specificity, a median of around 5.9 months before onset. Blood samples also contained most of the expanded thyroid clonotypes (frequency above 0.001), which suggests that blood repertoires may reflect thyroid immune responses. Sample size was not statistically predetermined, and blinding of investigators to group allocation was not performed.

Stable Graves' hyperthyroidism was defined as the absence of progression to ophthalmopathy over 18 months of follow-up. Hyperthyroidism patients were aged 18 to 65 years and newly diagnosed, with disease duration of less than 2 months. Any patient with an uncontrolled infection, another autoimmune disease, pregnancy or lactation was excluded. Diagnoses were based on clinical symptoms, serum thyroxine and TRAb, thyroid ultrasound and orbital computed tomography. PBMCs were isolated from 10 ml of fresh peripheral blood by Ficoll-Paque density gradient centrifugation. Trizol reagent was used to extract total RNA, and RNA quality was then checked on an Agilent 2100 Bioanalyzer. According to the germline V gene, CDR1 reads SQVTM and CDR2 reads ANQGSEA. Measured from the cysteine to the phenylalanine, the CDR3 is 16 residues long. Of all the DNA, just the CDR3 is kept, 48 bases in frame from base 1. Relative to germline, V is 4 bases shorter and J is 4 bases shorter, with 22 bases between their ends.

This clonotype has ten or more counts. It lacks a known antigen. No much larger clonotype is one base removed from it; base qualities were not supplied. The TCR beta CDR3 regions were amplified from the RNA transcripts. The first round of RT-PCR for the TCR CDR3 was performed with the HTBI primer set and the Qiagen OneStep RT-PCR kit. A second multiplex PCR round built the libraries, followed by size selection and purification. Libraries were sequenced paired-end with 100 bp reads on an Illumina HiSeq2000. From the authors' description of their analysis: SOAPnuke was used to process the raw data, with reads discarded if the reads contained adapters or uncalled bases, had a mean Phred below 15, or lacked an exact constant-primer or identifier match. High-quality paired reads were merged using COPE v1.2.5, and each unique nucleotide sequence was defined as a clonotype. Clonotypes were aligned to IMGT TRBV, TRBD and TRBJ reference segments using MiTCR v1.1. Analysis was restricted to V-J combinations with a frequency above 0.0001, which covered 98% to 99.2% of repertoires. A TCS score was defined as the ratio of F50 (clonal expansion) to E x V (chaos), with BLOSUM62-based TCRdist applied between CDR3 peptides within each V-J. Welch's t-statistics and random forest reduced some 510 V-J features to fewer than 15, which were used in a naive Bayes classifier (R e1071). TCRdb reanalyzed the raw reads on its own, using fastp at Q25 for trimming and MiXCR for clone calling, and kept in-frame beta chains. Rows with a matching CDR3 protein are joined into one entry that keeps the most common DNA and genes. The V and J calls come from TCRdb's annotation, not from the publication. The sample table holds over 200,000 distinct CDR3 sequences, of which about a sixth were seen once. The ten largest clones take up roughly 44% of the sample.

Sequenced: blood. The sequence came from a middle-aged man with Graves' hyperthyroidism. This receptor chain uses TRBV29-1 and TRBJ1-2; the D gene remains uncertain. The CDR3 loop reads CSVVLVEGAVSYGYTF. The DNA reads TGCAGCGTTGTATTGGTGGAAGGTGCGGTGAGCTATGGCTACACCTTC.